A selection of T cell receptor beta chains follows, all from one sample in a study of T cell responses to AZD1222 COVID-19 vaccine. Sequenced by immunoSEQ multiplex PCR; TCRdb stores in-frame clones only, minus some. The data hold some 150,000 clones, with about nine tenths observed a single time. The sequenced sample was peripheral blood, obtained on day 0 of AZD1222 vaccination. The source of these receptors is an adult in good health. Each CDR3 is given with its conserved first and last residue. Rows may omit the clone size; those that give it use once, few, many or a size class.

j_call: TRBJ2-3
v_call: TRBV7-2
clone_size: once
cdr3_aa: CASSLDAGLLTDTQYF

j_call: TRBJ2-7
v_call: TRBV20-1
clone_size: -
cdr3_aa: CSASGEDSSAYEQYF

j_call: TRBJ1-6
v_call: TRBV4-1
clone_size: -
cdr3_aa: CASSQGQGMRNSPLHF

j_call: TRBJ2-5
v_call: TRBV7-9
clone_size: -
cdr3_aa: CASSPPLAGEVETQYF

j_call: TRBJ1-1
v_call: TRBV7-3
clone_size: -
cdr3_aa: CASSLQGMNTEAFF

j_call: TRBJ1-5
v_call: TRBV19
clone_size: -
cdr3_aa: CASRLIRDSNQPQHF

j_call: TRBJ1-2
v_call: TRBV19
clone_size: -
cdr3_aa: CASSAQGQGNYGYTF

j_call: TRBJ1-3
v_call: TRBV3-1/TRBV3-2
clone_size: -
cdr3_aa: CASSQDGGNTIYF

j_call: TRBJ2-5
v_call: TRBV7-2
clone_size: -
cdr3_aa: CASSLELNSGRTQETQYF

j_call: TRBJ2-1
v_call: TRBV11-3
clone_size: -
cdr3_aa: CASSLSGSGLYNEQFF

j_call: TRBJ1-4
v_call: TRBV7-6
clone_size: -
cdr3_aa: CARPQGAWEKLFF

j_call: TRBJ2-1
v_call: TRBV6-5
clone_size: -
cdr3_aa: CASSYGAGGVDEQFF

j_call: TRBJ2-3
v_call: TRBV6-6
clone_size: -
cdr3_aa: CASGEAGGPTDTQYF

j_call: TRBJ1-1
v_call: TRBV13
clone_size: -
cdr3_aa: CASSLGPEIEAFF

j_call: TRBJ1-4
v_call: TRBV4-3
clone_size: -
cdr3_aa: CASSPRLQTNEKLFF

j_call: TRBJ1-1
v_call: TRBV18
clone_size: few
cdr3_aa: CASSPGRNTEAFF

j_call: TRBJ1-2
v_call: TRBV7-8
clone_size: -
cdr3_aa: CASSLGPLDGYTF

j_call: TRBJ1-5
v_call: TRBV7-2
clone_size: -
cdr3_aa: CASSLGRGQPQHF

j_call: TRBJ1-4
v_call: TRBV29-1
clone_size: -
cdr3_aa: CSVEGTDSTNEKLFF

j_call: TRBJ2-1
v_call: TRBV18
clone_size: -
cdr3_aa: CASSPGQGFNEQFF

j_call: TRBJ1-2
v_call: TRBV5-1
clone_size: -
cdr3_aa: CASSLDLRGFNGYTF

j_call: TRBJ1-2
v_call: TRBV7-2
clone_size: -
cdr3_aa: CASSLNRDPGGYGYTF

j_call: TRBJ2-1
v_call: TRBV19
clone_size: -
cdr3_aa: CASTGSGSYNEQFF

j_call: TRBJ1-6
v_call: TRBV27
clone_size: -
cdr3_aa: CASRSAHSPLHF

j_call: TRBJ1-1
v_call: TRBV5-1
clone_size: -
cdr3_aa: CASSWGPGTDEAFF

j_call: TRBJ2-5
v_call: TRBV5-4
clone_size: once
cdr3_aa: CASSRGREGGTQYF

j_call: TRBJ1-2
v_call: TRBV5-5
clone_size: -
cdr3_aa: CASSYYGQGDYGYTF

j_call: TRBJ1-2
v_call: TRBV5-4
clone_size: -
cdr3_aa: CASSLEGYSYGYTF

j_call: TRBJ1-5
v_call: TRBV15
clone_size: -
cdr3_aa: CATSQGFVVQPQHF

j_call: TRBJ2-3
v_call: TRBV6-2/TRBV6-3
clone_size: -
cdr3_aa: CASSAPRRDRGRSTQYF

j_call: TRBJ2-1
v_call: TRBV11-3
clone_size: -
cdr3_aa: CASSLDPGGFNEQFF

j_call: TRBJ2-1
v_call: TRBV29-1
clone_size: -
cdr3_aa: CSVTPDRGENEQFF

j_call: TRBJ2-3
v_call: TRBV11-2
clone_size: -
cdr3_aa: CASSSRLAEQSSTDTQYF

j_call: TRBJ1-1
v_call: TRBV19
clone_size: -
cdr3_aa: CASSDMMNTEAFF

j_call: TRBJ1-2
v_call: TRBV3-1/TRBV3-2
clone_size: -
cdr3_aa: CASSQDLVQLNYGYTF

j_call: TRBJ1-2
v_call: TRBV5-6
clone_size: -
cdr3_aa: CASSPSWDGYTF

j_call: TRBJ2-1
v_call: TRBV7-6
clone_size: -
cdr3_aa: CASSPMQGTSGYYNEQFF

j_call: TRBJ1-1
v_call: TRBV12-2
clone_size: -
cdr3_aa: CASRLAHKGTGRTEAFF

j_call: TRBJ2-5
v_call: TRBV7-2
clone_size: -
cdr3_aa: CASSVNSPRGAETQYF

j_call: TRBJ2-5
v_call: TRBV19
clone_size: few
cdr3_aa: CASSSRLAGGTQETQYF

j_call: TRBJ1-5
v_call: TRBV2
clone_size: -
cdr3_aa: CASTAGTSSNQPQHF